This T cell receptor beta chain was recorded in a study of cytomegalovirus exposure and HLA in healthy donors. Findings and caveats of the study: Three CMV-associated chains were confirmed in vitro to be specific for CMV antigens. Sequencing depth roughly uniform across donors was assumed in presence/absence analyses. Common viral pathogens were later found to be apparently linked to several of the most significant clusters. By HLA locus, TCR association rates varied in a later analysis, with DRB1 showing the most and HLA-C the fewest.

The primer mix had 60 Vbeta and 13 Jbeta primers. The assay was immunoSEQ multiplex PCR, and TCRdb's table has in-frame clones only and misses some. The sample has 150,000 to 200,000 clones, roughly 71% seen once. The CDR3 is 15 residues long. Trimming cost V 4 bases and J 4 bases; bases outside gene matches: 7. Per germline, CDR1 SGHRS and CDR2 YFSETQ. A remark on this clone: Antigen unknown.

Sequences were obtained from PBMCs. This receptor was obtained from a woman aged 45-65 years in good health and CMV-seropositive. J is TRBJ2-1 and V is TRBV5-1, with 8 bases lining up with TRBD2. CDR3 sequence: CASSDPGGGYNEQFF. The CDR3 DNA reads TGCGCCAGCAGCGATCCGGGGGGGGGTTACAATGAGCAGTTCTTC.